These 17 T cell receptor beta chains share one sample of origin, sequenced in a study of cytomegalovirus exposure and HLA in healthy donors. Assay: immunoSEQ multiplex PCR; the TCRdb copy retains only in-frame clones and omits some. The table has tens of thousands of clones, roughly nine tenths seen once. The sequencing sample was made of PBMCs. Source of these receptors: a man aged 18 to 30 in good health and CMV-seronegative.

This clone was seen once. This sequence joins TRBV5-1 and TRBJ2-2; 10 positions agree with TRBD1. Unmatched junction bases numbered 8, after V lost 3 bases and J lost 6 bases. Germline lookup yields CDR1 SGHRS and CDR2 YFSETQ. There are 16 residues in the CDR3. The CDR3 is CASSSPGTGVAGELFF. The CDR3 bases are TGCGCCAGCAGCTCACCCGGGACAGGGGTGGCCGGGGAGCTGTTTTTT.

This clone appeared once. For the CDR3, the DNA is TGTGCCAGCAGTTTGGCCGTCGGAGGGAGCAATCAGCCCCAGCATTTT. This gives the protein CASSLAVGGSNQPQHF. The chain uses TRBV28 and TRBJ1-5; no definite D call. Germline V gene sequence: CDR1 MDHEN, CDR2 SYDVKM. The V end was cut by 3 bases, the J end by 1 base, with 13 bases between. This CDR3 contains 16 residues.

The chain has TRBV7-9 and TRBJ2-1; D not resolved. Germline loops: CDR1 SEHNR, CDR2 FQNEAQ (reference sequence). The CDR3 sequence is 12 residues long. Trimming took 8 bases from V and 6 from J, leaving 11 bases between them. The CDR3 reads CASSDNTNEQFF. In DNA, the CDR3 is TGTGCCAGCTCTGACAATACCAATGAGCAGTTCTTC.

The CDR3 here is CASSEDRGGYNEQFF. As DNA, the CDR3 is TGTGCCAGCAGTGAAGATCGCGGGGGCTACAATGAGCAGTTCTTC. The J gene is TRBJ2-1, the V gene TRBV2, with 7 bases aligning to TRBD2. The germline gives CDR1 SNHLY, CDR2 FYNNEI. V shed 1 base and J 3 bases; nucleotides not matched to a gene: 3. This CDR3 is built from 15 residues.

The chain carries TRBV30 and TRBJ2-7; 8 bases line up with TRBD2. With V trimmed by 3 bases and J by 2 bases, 9 bases remained unmatched. There are 15 residues in the CDR3. Germline V gene data show CDR1 as GTSNPN and CDR2 as SVGIG (reference sequence). In nucleotides, the CDR3 is TGTGCCTGGAGGCGAACCAGCGGGAGAGCCTACGAGCAGTACTTC. Protein sequence: CAWRRTSGRAYEQYF.

V is TRBV4-3 and J is TRBJ2-5; 9 bases fit TRBD2. Germline-derived CDR1 and CDR2 are LGHNA and YSLEER. The CDR3 sequence is 17 residues long. Trimming at V came to 4 bases and at J to 2 bases, leaving 11 bases not matched to a gene. The CDR3: CASSLKGGLAAQETQYF. For the CDR3, the DNA is TGCGCCAGCAGCCTAAAAGGGGGACTAGCAGCACAAGAGACCCAGTACTTC.

The gene calls are TRBV7-2 and TRBJ2-7; 7 bases line up with TRBD1. The CDR3 is 14 amino acids. V lost 5 bases to trimming and J lost 4 bases; unmatched junction nucleotides: 8. The germline V gene has CDR1 SGHTA and CDR2 FQGNSA. This CDR3 is CASSASGGRYEQYF. The CDR3 bases are TGTGCCAGCAGCGCCTCAGGGGGTAGGTACGAGCAGTACTTC.

This chain joins TRBV10-3 and TRBJ2-3; D unclear. The CDR3 covers 12 residues. Trimming took 8 bases from V and 1 from J, leaving 7 bases between them. Germline-derived CDR1 and CDR2 are ENHRY and SYGVKD. CDR3 in DNA: TGTGCCATCCAAGAGCGCACAGATACGCAGTATTTT. This encodes CAIQERTDTQYF.

V usage is TRBV11-2 and J usage is TRBJ2-7; TRBD2 matches 11 bases. The J segment lost 5 bases and the V segment lost 4 bases, leaving 4 bases of the junction unmatched. Germline V lookup: CDR1 SGHAT, CDR2 FQNNGV. There are 14 residues in the CDR3. CDR3 amino acids: CASSSLAGGHEQYF. In DNA form, the CDR3 reads TGTGCCAGCAGCTCGCTAGCGGGGGGCCACGAGCAGTACTTC. Based on the CDR3 plus reference TRBV11-2 and TRBJ2-7, the full variable domain is EAGVAQSPRYKIIEKRQSVAFWCNPISGHATLYWYQQILGQGPKLLIQFQNNGVVDDSQLPKDRFSAERLKGVDSTLKIQPAKLEDSAVYLCASSSLAGGHEQYFGPGTRLTVT.

V gene TRBV11-2 combines with J gene TRBJ2-7, with a possible D match to TRBD1 (6 bases). CDR3 length equals 13 residues. CDR1 and CDR2 (germline): SGHAT, FQNNGV. V was pared by 2 bases and J by 2 bases, with 7 bases between. The CDR3 DNA reads TGTGCCAGCAGCTTATCAGGGGCCTACGAGCAGTACTTC. Protein sequence: CASSLSGAYEQYF.

The rearrangement uses TRBV7-9 and TRBJ2-1, with 11 bases that match TRBD2. The germline CDR1 and CDR2 sequences are SEHNR and FQNEAQ (reference sequence). The CDR3 totals 14 residues. The CDR3 DNA follows: TGTGCTAACCAAGGGGTAGCGGGGGGGAATGAGCAGTTCTTC. Amino acid sequence: CANQGVAGGNEQFF.

J is TRBJ2-1 and V is TRBV5-4; TRBD2 is a possible D gene (6 bases). This CDR3 has 15 amino acids. CDR1 and CDR2 from the germline V gene are SGHNT and YYREEE (reference sequence). The germline V and J ends were trimmed by 0 bases and 2 bases, with 9 bases remaining between them. CDR3 loop: CASSLDSGAYNEQFF. The CDR3 nucleotides are TGTGCCAGCAGCTTGGATAGCGGAGCCTACAATGAGCAGTTCTTC.

This clone was observed a handful of times. The rearrangement links TRBV7-2 to TRBJ1-5; no clear D. Germline V lookup: CDR1 SGHTA, CDR2 FQGNSA. Deletions cut 5 bases from V and 0 bases from J, with 11 bases between. This CDR3 is 15 amino acids long. CDR3 residues: CASSPSGGSNQPQHF. The CDR3 DNA reads TGTGCCAGCAGCCCTAGTGGCGGTAGCAATCAGCCCCAGCATTTT.

The chain links TRBV6-1 to TRBJ2-7; D is possibly TRBD2 (6 bases). V was cut by 4 bases and J by 4 bases, with 23 bases left in between. This CDR3 contains 17 residues. In germline, CDR1 is MNHNS, CDR2 SASEGT. In nucleotides, the CDR3 is TGTGCCAGCAGTGGGGAAGACGGATCACTAGCCGGATACGAGCAGTACTTC. This sequence encodes CASSGEDGSLAGYEQYF.

The chain has TRBV4-2 and TRBJ2-3; 10 bases line up with TRBD2. Trimming took 1 base from V and 3 from J; bases not matched to a gene: 7. Germline V gene data show CDR1 as LGHNA and CDR2 as YNFKEQ. This CDR3 comprises 17 residues. This chain's CDR3 is CASSQGASGSQTDTQYF. The CDR3 DNA is TGTGCCAGCAGCCAAGGGGCTAGCGGGAGTCAAACAGATACGCAGTATTTT.

Written as DNA, the CDR3 is TGTGCCGGCCCGACAGGGCTACCTAATCAGCCCCAGCATTTT. Encoded protein: CAGPTGLPNQPQHF. The chain is built from TRBV19 and TRBJ1-5; 7 bases fit TRBD1. The CDR3 runs to 14 residues. V shed 11 bases, J shed 4 bases, and the junction held 11 bases outside the gene matches. Germline CDR1 and CDR2: LNHDA and SQIVND (reference sequence).

V gene TRBV5-6 combines with J gene TRBJ2-1, with 10 bases fitting TRBD2. Germline loops: CDR1 SGHDT, CDR2 YYEEEE. With V trimmed by 3 bases and J by 9 bases, 12 bases remained unmatched. The CDR3 is 16 amino acids. This CDR3 reads CASSCDGLAAFCEQFF. DNA of the CDR3: TGTGCCAGCAGCTGTGATGGACTAGCGGCTTTCTGTGAGCAGTTCTTC.